The rows below give T cell receptor beta chains drawn from one sample of a study of T cell responses to AZD1222 COVID-19 vaccine. Some clones are missing from TCRdb's copy, which holds only in-frame ones; the method was immunoSEQ multiplex PCR. This sample carries around 150,000 clones, 80% to 95% of them seen once, and the ten largest clones take 3% to 3.5%. The source material was peripheral blood, sampled 28 days after the second AZD1222 dose. Receptors were obtained from an adult who received the AZD1222 COVID-19 vaccine. The CDR3 runs from the conserved cysteine through the conserved F or W. D genes are given only for firm matches. Rows may omit the clone size; those that give it use once, few, many or a size class.

>TRBJ2-2|TRBD1|TRBV6-5|NA
CASSYMTGVTGELFF
TGTGCCAGCAGTTACATGACAGGGGTCACCGGGGAGCTGTTTTTT
>TRBJ2-7|NA|TRBV30|NA
CAWRQKDSYEQYF
TGTGCCTGGAGGCAGAAGGACAGCTACGAGCAGTACTTC
>TRBJ2-7|NA|TRBV3-1/TRBV3-2|NA
CASSQQFVRGYEQYF
TGTGCCAGCAGCCAACAATTCGTCAGGGGCTACGAGCAGTACTTC
>TRBJ2-1|NA|TRBV25-1|NA
CASSYKGESYNEQFF
TGTGCCAGCAGTTATAAGGGGGAGTCCTACAATGAGCAGTTCTTC
>TRBJ2-1|TRBD2|TRBV11-2|NA
CASSYSGEQFF
TGTGCCAGCAGCTATAGCGGGGAACAGTTCTTC
>TRBJ2-2|NA|TRBV4-1|NA
CASSRETNGELFF
TGCGCCAGCAGCCGGGAAACCAACGGGGAGCTGTTTTTT
>TRBJ2-3|NA|TRBV30|NA
CAWTLWGTDTQYF
TGTGCCTGGACCCTGTGGGGGACAGATACGCAGTATTTT
>TRBJ2-3|NA|TRBV7-7|NA
CASSLGNSGTDTQYF
TGTGCCAGCAGCTTGGGGAATTCTGGAACAGATACGCAGTATTTT
>TRBJ1-1|TRBD1|TRBV7-9|NA
CASSALTGADTEAFF
TGTGCCAGCAGCGCTCTGACAGGGGCTGACACTGAAGCTTTCTTT
>TRBJ2-2|TRBD1|TRBV27|once
CASSFPDRESTGELFF
TGTGCCAGCAGTTTTCCGGACAGGGAGAGCACCGGGGAGCTGTTTTTT
>TRBJ1-1|NA|TRBV19|NA
CASSIRERGMNTEAFF
TGTGCCAGTAGTATTAGGGAGAGGGGGATGAACACTGAAGCTTTCTTT